This TCR beta chain was retrieved from a study of CD8 T cells in Susac syndrome. RNA, at roughly 0.45 to 1 ug, was reverse transcribed with random hexamers. Via MiXCR, TCRdb re-called the immunoSEQ multiplex PCR reads, giving one row per CDR3 protein. The top ten clones hold around 0.1% of a sample with approximately 190,000 distinct CDR3 sequences, approximately 93% of them seen once. The authors carried out high-throughput sequencing of TCR beta. They applied it to CD8+ and CD4+ T cells obtained from blood. Controls were healthy donors chosen to match patients in age and sex. The origin of this receptor is a human donor in good health. Sequencing input: CD4+ T cells from PBMCs.

This CDR3 is CASVRGSKDQPQHF. CDR3 nucleotides: TGTGCCAGCGTCCGTGGGAGTAAAGATCAGCCCCAGCATTTT. V is TRBV19 and J is TRBJ1-5, with D hard to call. This CDR3 has 14 amino acids. Germline lookup yields CDR1 LNHDA and CDR2 SQIVND (reference sequence). The V gene lost 9 bases and the J gene lost 5 bases, with 17 bases spanning the gap.